Below are 17 T cell receptor beta chains sequenced from a single sample in a study of beta chain features in type 1 diabetes. As every portion of the isolated RNA was reverse transcribed, the sequencing read expressed TCRB transcripts. Libraries were prepared by immunoSEQ multiplex PCR; TCRdb keeps only in-frame clonotypes and omits some of them. The repertoire holds around 130,000 clones, 7% to 10% seen once, with 0.65% to 0.75% in the top ten. Their antigens are not known. Findings and limits, study-wide: When Type 1 diabetes patients were examined, their TCRB CDR3s proved moderately but significantly shorter in all four CD4+ subsets.

Sample: central memory CD4+ T cells from blood. The receptor set was obtained from a man under 40 with type 1 diabetes.

The V and J genes are TRBV6-5 and TRBJ1-5; 7 nucleotides align to TRBD1. Germline V gives CDR1 MNHEY, CDR2 SVGAGI. The CDR3 is 14 amino acids. V dropped 5 bases and J dropped 3; count of bases not matched to a gene: 4. CDR3 DNA sequence: TGTGCCAGCAGTGACAGGGTGATCAATCAGCCCCAGCATTTT. It encodes CASSDRVINQPQHF.

The chain recombines TRBV28 with TRBJ2-6; TRBD1 matches 11 bases. Germline CDR1 and CDR2: MDHEN and SYDVKM. The CDR3 has 17 residues. With V trimmed by 6 bases and J by 4 bases, 8 bases remained unmatched. The CDR3 DNA follows: TGTGCCAGCAGAACGGACAGGGGGCAAGCCGGGGCCAACGTCCTGACTTTC. As protein: CASRTDRGQAGANVLTF.

This clone was recorded a few times. The chain joins TRBV6-6 to TRBJ2-5; 7 nucleotides line up with TRBD1. Germline CDR1 reads MNHNY; CDR2 reads SVGAGI (reference sequence). CDR3 length equals 12 residues. V was clipped by 10 bases and J by 2 bases; unmatched bases: 4. This chain's CDR3 is CAMGTVQETQYF. The CDR3 nucleotides are TGTGCCATGGGGACAGTTCAAGAGACCCAGTACTTC.

This clone has a handful of counts. CDR3: CASSQVVDSWNEQFF. The CDR3 bases are TGCGCCAGCAGCCAGGTGGTCGACAGTTGGAATGAGCAGTTCTTC. The rearrangement joins TRBV5-1 to TRBJ2-1, with D maybe TRBD1 (5 bases). Trimming pared 4 bases from V and 7 bases from J, leaving 18 bases between. The CDR3 loop spans 15 amino acids. Germline lookup yields CDR1 SGHRS and CDR2 YFSETQ.

This clone appeared many times. This chain joins TRBV7-9 and TRBJ2-7; D possibly corresponds to TRBD1 (5 bases). Between the trimmed V and J ends, which lost 1 base and 1 base, there was a span of 8 bases. This CDR3 has 14 residues. The V gene's germline CDR1 is SEHNR and CDR2 FQNEAQ (reference sequence). The CDR3 coding sequence is TGTGCCAGCAGCTTAGGTGGGGCTTCCTACGAGCAGTACTTC. Translated, it gives CASSLGGASYEQYF.

The sample holds a few counts of this clone. The rearrangement uses TRBV5-1 and TRBJ2-1; D not certain. The CDR3 is 13 residues long. Trimming removed 7 bases at V and 6 bases at J, with 14 bases between. The germline V gene encodes CDR1 SGHRS and CDR2 YFSETQ. The CDR3 loop reads CASGVNRVNEQFF. The CDR3 DNA follows: TGCGCCAGCGGCGTAAACCGGGTCAATGAGCAGTTCTTC.

J is TRBJ2-3 and V is TRBV4-3; 14 bases align to TRBD2. J gave up 6 bases and V 3 bases, and 17 bases lay outside the gene matches. The CDR3 has 20 residues. Germline V gene sequence: CDR1 LGHNA, CDR2 YSLEER. The CDR3: CASSHPGLAGGSNRDDTQYF. The CDR3 DNA sequence: TGCGCCAGCAGCCATCCCGGACTAGCGGGGGGATCTAATCGGGACGATACGCAGTATTTT.

The chain has TRBV5-1 and TRBJ2-3; a weak D match, TRBD1 (6 bases). Trimming took 4 bases from V and 0 from J, leaving 9 bases between them. The CDR3 spans 14 residues. Looked up from germline, CDR1 is SGHRS and CDR2 is YFSETQ. CDR3 loop: CASSGQSSTDTQYF. CDR3 sequence (DNA): TGCGCCAGCAGCGGACAGTCTAGCACAGATACGCAGTATTTT.

The rearrangement links TRBV28 to TRBJ2-3; 7 bases agree with TRBD2. From germline, CDR1 is MDHEN and CDR2 SYDVKM. The ends lost 2 bases at V and 3 bases at J; junction bases unmatched: 2. CDR3 size: 14 residues. The CDR3 spells CASSLGGVTDTQYF. The CDR3 DNA sequence: TGTGCCAGCAGTTTAGGGGGGGTAACAGATACGCAGTATTTT. Drawing the rest from reference TRBV28 and TRBJ2-3, the complete variable domain is DVKVTQSSRYLVKRTGEKVFLECVQDMDHENMFWYRQDPGLGLRLIYFSYDVKMKEKGDIPEGYSVSREKKERFSLILESASTNQTSMYLCASSLGGVTDTQYFGPGTRLTVL.

This chain connects TRBV19 to TRBJ1-5, with D tentatively TRBD1 (6 bases). There are 17 residues in the CDR3. The V end lost 7 bases, the J end lost 1 base, and 20 bases lay between the germline ends. The germline V gene has CDR1 LNHDA and CDR2 SQIVND (reference sequence). Here the CDR3 reads CASTHLGGATSNQPQHF. The CDR3, as DNA: TGTGCCAGTACTCATCTTGGGGGGGCCACAAGCAATCAGCCCCAGCATTTT.

Worth noting for this clone: This sample also contains other DNA sequences that code for the same CDR3. The J gene is TRBJ1-2, the V gene TRBV11-2, with D possibly matching TRBD1 (6 bases). V was shortened by 5 bases and J by 4 bases, with 8 bases between the two germline ends. Germline CDR1 reads SGHAT; CDR2 reads FQNNGV. There are 12 residues in the CDR3. The CDR3 loop is CASSIQGYGYTF. In DNA, the CDR3 is TGTGCCAGCAGCATACAGGGCTATGGCTACACCTTC.

This chain uses TRBV6-5 with TRBJ1-2, with 7 bases fitting TRBD1. The CDR3 is 15 amino acids. J was trimmed by 10 bases and V by 0 bases; bases with no gene match: 11. Germline CDR1 is MNHEY and CDR2 is SVGAGI. The CDR3 spells CASSYSRTGDSVYTF. The CDR3 DNA reads TGTGCCAGCAGTTACTCAAGAACAGGGGACTCTGTCTACACCTTC.

The V gene is TRBV7-9, the J gene TRBJ2-3; 8 positions agree with TRBD1. This CDR3 has 16 amino acids. Per the germline V gene, CDR1 is SEHNR and CDR2 is FQNEAQ (reference sequence). V lost 5 bases, J lost 2 bases, and 9 bases stayed unmatched. For the CDR3, the DNA is TGTGCCAGCAGCCGTCGACAGGGGCCGTACACAGATACGCAGTATTTT. It codes for CASSRRQGPYTDTQYF.

The gene calls are TRBV5-4 and TRBJ2-3, with D perhaps matching TRBD2 (6 bases). Germline V gene sequence: CDR1 SGHNT, CDR2 YYREEE (reference sequence). The V and J ends lost 6 bases and 3 bases respectively, with 20 bases between them. This CDR3 is 16 amino acids long. In DNA, the CDR3 is TGTGCCAGCACCTCCGGAGGGAGTGGGGGTACAGATACGCAGTATTTT. It codes for CASTSGGSGGTDTQYF.

The chain joins TRBV2 to TRBJ1-6; 11 nucleotides align to TRBD1. V dropped 3 bases and J dropped 9; count of bases not matched to a gene: 10. This CDR3 comprises 17 residues. CDR1 is SNHLY and CDR2 is FYNNEI in the germline V gene. CDR3 protein: CASSERVLDRGLSPLHF. The CDR3, as DNA: TGTGCCAGCAGTGAGCGGGTCCTGGACAGGGGGCTTTCACCCCTCCACTTT. Full variable domain (missing parts from reference TRBV2 and TRBJ1-6): EPEVTQTPSHQVTQMGQEVILRCVPISNHLYFYWYRQILGQKVEFLVSFYNNEISEKSEIFDDQFSVERPDGSNFTLKIRSTKLEDSAMYFCASSERVLDRGLSPLHFGNGTRLTVT.

J is TRBJ2-6 and V is TRBV18; D uncertain. V was clipped by 3 bases and J by 7 bases, with 10 bases between them. CDR1 is KGHSH and CDR2 is LQKENI in the germline V gene. The CDR3 has 14 amino acids. The CDR3 DNA reads TGTGCCAGCTCACCCAGCGCAGCCGCCAACGTCCTGACTTTC. Its translation is CASSPSAAANVLTF. Drawing the rest from reference TRBV18 and TRBJ2-6, the complete variable domain is NAGVMQNPRHLVRRRGQEARLRCSPMKGHSHVYWYRQLPEEGLKFMVYLQKENIIDESGMPKERFSAEFPKEGPSILRIQQVVRGDSAAYFCASSPSAAANVLTFGAGSRLTVL.

In its sample, this clone was seen a few times. The rearrangement links TRBV27 to TRBJ2-3, with 8 bases fitting TRBD2. Germline-derived CDR1 and CDR2 are MNHEY and SMNVEV (reference sequence). The CDR3 has 14 amino acids. The V and J ends lost 6 bases and 1 base, in that order; junction bases with no gene match: 3. Here the CDR3 reads CASRPGGGTDTQYF. The CDR3 coding sequence is TGTGCCAGCAGACCGGGGGGGGGCACAGATACGCAGTATTTT.